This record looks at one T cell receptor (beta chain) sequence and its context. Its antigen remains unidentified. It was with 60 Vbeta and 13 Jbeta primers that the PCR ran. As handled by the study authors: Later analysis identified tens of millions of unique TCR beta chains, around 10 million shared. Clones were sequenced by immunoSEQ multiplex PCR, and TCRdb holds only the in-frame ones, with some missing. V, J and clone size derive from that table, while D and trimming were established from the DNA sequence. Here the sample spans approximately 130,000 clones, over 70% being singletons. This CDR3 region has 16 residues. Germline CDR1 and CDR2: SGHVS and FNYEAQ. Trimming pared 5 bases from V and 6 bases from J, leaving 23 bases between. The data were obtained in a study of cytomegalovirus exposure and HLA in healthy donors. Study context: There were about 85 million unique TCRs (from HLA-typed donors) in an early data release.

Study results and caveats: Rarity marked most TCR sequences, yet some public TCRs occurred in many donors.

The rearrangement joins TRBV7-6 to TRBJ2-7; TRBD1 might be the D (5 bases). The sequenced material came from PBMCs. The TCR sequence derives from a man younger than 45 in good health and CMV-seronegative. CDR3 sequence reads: CASSPTTDNRLSEQYF. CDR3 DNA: TGTGCCAGCAGCCCCACCACGGACAATCGTCTTTCCGAGCAGTACTTC. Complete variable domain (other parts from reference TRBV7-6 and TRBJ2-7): GAGVSQSPRYKVTKRGQDVALRCDPISGHVSLYWYRQALGQGPEFLTYFNYEAQQDKSGLPNDRFSAERPEGSISTLTIQRTEQRDSAMYRCASSPTTDNRLSEQYFGPGTRLTVT.